This TCR beta chain is from a study of immune evolution from preneoplasia to lung adenocarcinoma. General observations from the study: Normal lung had the highest top T cell clone frequencies. Normal lung had highest clonality; later lesions appeared denser, more diverse.

Patients had resection in Japan or China between about 2013 and 2018. Two lung cancer pathologists independently confirmed each histologic diagnosis. The table came from immunoSEQ multiplex PCR; TCRdb's copy has only in-frame clones and leaves some out. The sample has approximately 2,800 clones; around 86% are singletons. On this clone itself: The antigen is not known. At one end the junction does not follow the germline gene, possibly because of a read error.

This TCR was recovered from a person aged 55-79 years with lung adenocarcinoma. Sequencing was done on a sample of FFPE adjacent normal lung tissue.

CDR3 DNA sequence: TGCTCCAGCAGCTGGACGGGACAGGGAGACTACGAGCAGTACTTC. Its translation: CSSSWTGQGDYEQYF. The chain links TRBV5-1 to TRBJ2-5; 9 positions match TRBD1. The J call is doubtful: the DNA matches TRBJ2-7 better. The CDR3 sequence is 15 residues long. Looked up from germline, CDR1 is SGHRS and CDR2 is YFSETQ.